The T cell receptor beta chain under discussion was sequenced for a study of cytomegalovirus exposure and HLA in healthy donors. Germline V gives CDR1 MNHEY, CDR2 SMNVEV (reference sequence). This CDR3 region has 13 residues. Trimming took 2 bases from V and 1 from J, leaving 5 bases between them. Primers included in the PCR were 60 Vbeta and 13 Jbeta primers. This table comes from immunoSEQ multiplex PCR, and its TCRdb copy is limited to in-frame clones, with some not included. The repertoire holds just over 200,000 clones, with approximately 80% as singletons. Input material: PBMCs. The TCR comes from a man in his forties or fifties in good health and CMV-seronegative. The chain employs TRBV27 and TRBJ1-1; no clear D. For the CDR3, the DNA is TGTGCCAGCAGTTTAAATAGGAACACTGAAGCTTTCTTT. It yields the protein CASSLNRNTEAFF.